The 18 T cell receptor beta chains in this list originate from one sample, sequenced in a study of T cells expressing NK-cell markers. TCRdb reprocessed the 5' RACE reads and stores each CDR3 protein as one record, lacking DNA. This sample's table has roughly 280,000 distinct CDR3 sequences. Sequenced: blood T cells: a sorted CD56 or NKG2C T cell subset, CD4+ or CD8+ T cells, or bulk PBMC T cells (not recorded which). The source is a man aged 18-30 years in good health.

This sequence joins TRBV6-1 and TRBJ2-3; TCRdb gives TRBD1 as the D gene, but with no DNA this cannot be confirmed. The germline gives CDR1 MNHNS, CDR2 SASEGT. This CDR3 contains 15 residues. CDR3 residues: CASKPGAELVDTQYF.

The chain couples TRBV28 to TRBJ2-1; TCRdb calls TRBD2, which cannot be checked without DNA. Germline V gene data show CDR1 as MDHEN and CDR2 as SYDVKM. CDR3 length: 14 amino acids. CDR3 amino acids: CASAGGEGLNEQFF. The full variable domain, rest sourced from reference TRBV28 and TRBJ2-1, is DVKVTQSSRYLVKRTGEKVFLECVQDMDHENMFWYRQDPGLGLRLIYFSYDVKMKEKGDIPEGYSVSREKKERFSLILESASTNQTSMYLCASAGGEGLNEQFFGPGTRLTVL.

The chain is built from TRBV4-1 and TRBJ2-3; TCRdb's D call, TRBD2, is unchecked because there is no DNA. Germline V lookup: CDR1 MGHRA, CDR2 YSYEKL. The CDR3 loop spans 13 amino acids. The CDR3 here is CASSHPAGDTQYF.

This chain links TRBV7-2 with TRBJ2-7. The length of the CDR3 is 11 residues. Germline V lookup: CDR1 SGHTA, CDR2 FQGNSA. The CDR3 loop is CASSSRYEQYF.

CDR3 sequence reads: CASSPSTDRYGYTF. This chain links TRBV5-5 with TRBJ1-2; no DNA is available, so the TRBD1 call from TCRdb remains unchecked. Germline values: CDR1 SGHKS, CDR2 YYEKEE (reference sequence). CDR3 length: 14 residues.

This sequence joins TRBV4-2 and TRBJ1-4. Germline CDR1 reads LGHNA; CDR2 reads YNFKEQ. There are 13 residues in the CDR3. CDR3 amino acids: CASSQEVLGKLFF.

V is TRBV7-2 and J is TRBJ2-3. Germline V gene lookup returns CDR1 SGHTA and CDR2 FQGNSA. The CDR3 loop spans 12 amino acids. CDR3 in amino acids: CASSSDIATQYF.

V is TRBV27 and J is TRBJ1-5. The CDR3 contains 13 residues. From germline, CDR1 is MNHEY and CDR2 SMNVEV (reference sequence). The CDR3: CASRHRGNQPQHF.

This chain uses TRBV20-1 with TRBJ2-7; the D call from TCRdb, TRBD1, cannot be confirmed without DNA. Germline values: CDR1 DFQATT, CDR2 SNEGSKA (reference sequence). The CDR3 consists of 12 residues. CDR3 protein: CSASSGGYEQYF.

This chain connects TRBV6-5 to TRBJ2-3; TCRdb gives TRBD2 as the D gene, but with no DNA this cannot be confirmed. The CDR3 contains 17 residues. The V gene's germline CDR1 is MNHEY and CDR2 SVGAGI. The CDR3 protein is CASSTRTSGLSTDTQYF.

The V call is TRBV10-3, the J call TRBJ1-1. Germline CDR1 ENHRY, CDR2 SYGVKD. The CDR3 spans 14 residues. The CDR3 sequence: CAISERDSGTEAFF.

CDR3 protein: CASSLSGQVPYEQYF. V is TRBV7-2 and J is TRBJ2-7; TCRdb designates TRBD1, a call that cannot be tested without DNA. This CDR3 has 15 residues. The V gene's germline CDR1 is SGHTA and CDR2 FQGNSA.

The gene calls are TRBV10-3 and TRBJ2-1; the TCRdb call, TRBD1, lacks DNA for checking. Looked up from germline, CDR1 is ENHRY and CDR2 is SYGVKD. CDR3 length equals 15 residues. The CDR3 is CATKGAGSSYNEQFF.

V usage is TRBV3-1 and J usage is TRBJ2-1; with no DNA, the TCRdb D assignment of TRBD1 cannot be verified. The CDR3 extends over 15 amino acids. The germline CDR1 and CDR2 sequences are LGHDT and YNNKEL (reference sequence). CDR3 sequence reads: CASSRGQGDYNEQFF.

The chain carries TRBV6-5 and TRBJ1-4; there is no DNA to check the TCRdb D call of TRBD1. The CDR3 covers 12 residues. The V gene's germline CDR1 is MNHEY and CDR2 SVGAGI. CDR3 protein: CASGQGVEKLFF.

The chain uses TRBV5-4 and TRBJ2-7; TCRdb lists TRBD2, though no DNA is available to test this call. CDR1 and CDR2 (germline): SGHNT, YYREEE (reference sequence). The CDR3 has 16 amino acids. CDR3 amino acids: CASSSPGLAGVSEQYF.

The chain links TRBV6-1 to TRBJ1-2; TCRdb proposes TRBD1, but this gene call is untestable without DNA. The CDR3 extends over 16 amino acids. CDR1 and CDR2 from the germline V gene are MNHNS and SASEGT. This chain's CDR3 is CASSAIGGGERYGYTF.

This rearrangement joins TRBV30 to TRBJ1-3. Germline CDR1 is GTSNPN and CDR2 is SVGIG (reference sequence). The CDR3 has 13 residues. The CDR3 sequence is CASLGGSGNTIYF.